The clone carrying this T cell receptor (beta chain) has a handful of counts. Its antigen is not identified. Constant-region reverse primers amplified full-length variable regions, followed by semi-nested Nested Universal Primer A PCR. MiXCR, applied by TCRdb to the 5' RACE reads, yields one record per CDR3 protein. The sample lists around 10,000 distinct CDR3 sequences, 14% seen once, with more than 2.5% in the top ten. Regarding the study as a whole: The TCR gene usage of tumor memory CD4+ T cells clustered together with blood and lymph node memory CD4+ cells and with lymph node naive CD4+ cells. Tumor-infiltrating Treg TCR alpha and beta sequences overlapped most with tumor naive CD4+ T cells, then blood naive. The larger cohort examined one V-J beta rearrangement, not whole repertoires.

Tregs were sorted as CD4+CD25+CD127-/low cells. J lost 6 bases, V lost 6 bases, and 7 bases had no gene match. In germline, CDR1 is MNHEY, CDR2 SVGAGI. This CDR3 region has 15 residues. The gene calls are TRBV6-5 and TRBJ2-3; 12 bases match TRBD2. The sequence derives from a female donor with breast cancer. The sequencing input was Tregs sorted from blood. The CDR3 DNA is TGTGCCAGCAGCATCGGACTAGCGGGAATGGATACGCAGTATTTT. As protein: CASSIGLAGMDTQYF.